The rows below give T cell receptor beta chains drawn from one sample of a study of neurological immune-mediated disorders. TCRdb itself ran the 5' RACE reads through MiXCR, one entry per CDR3 protein. This sample has some 60,000 distinct CDR3 sequences, with more than 8% found just once. Sequencing used PBMCs. The receptors derive from a man aged 25-45 years in good health. The CDR3 runs from the conserved cysteine through the conserved F or W. Each record gives: clone size, D gene, V gene, J gene, CDR3 protein, CDR3 DNA. The D gene is left open where the match is weak. Size values are once, few and many counts, or a class for expanded clones, and some rows have none.

many	NA	TRBV27	TRBJ1-5	CASRREQGSQPQHF	TGTGCCAGCAGACGCGAACAGGGAAGCCAGCCCCAGCATTTT
NA	NA	TRBV7-9	TRBJ2-7	CASSLGGGQQYF	TGTGCCAGCAGCTTAGGAGGGGGACAACAGTACTTC
many	TRBD2	TRBV5-1	TRBJ2-3	CASSSLVGGRATDTQYF	TGCGCCAGCAGCTCCCTCGTTGGCGGGAGGGCGACAGATACGCAGTATTTT
many	TRBD1	TRBV5-6	TRBJ2-3	CASSLATGGEWWDTQYF	TGTGCCAGCAGCTTGGCCACAGGGGGCGAATGGTGGGATACGCAGTATTTT
many	NA	TRBV7-3	TRBJ2-5	CASSLGLPGIETQYF	TGTGCCAGCAGCTTGGGTCTCCCGGGGATAGAGACCCAGTACTTC
many	NA	TRBV7-2	TRBJ2-2	CASSRGLTNTGELFF	TGTGCCAGCAGCCGTGGACTGACGAACACCGGGGAGCTGTTTTTT
many	NA	TRBV25-1	TRBJ2-3	CASSENLGVPSTDTQYF	TGTGCCAGCAGTGAAAATCTGGGGGTGCCTAGCACAGATACGCAGTATTTT
many	TRBD2	TRBV5-1	TRBJ2-1	CASSLEREANDEQFF	TGCGCCAGCAGCTTGGAGCGGGAGGCGAACGATGAGCAGTTCTTC
many	TRBD1	TRBV10-3	TRBJ2-7	CAIRGTGSSYEQYF	TGTGCCATCAGGGGGACAGGGTCCTCCTACGAGCAGTACTTC
medium-sized	NA	TRBV18	TRBJ2-7	CASSPPDGTYEQYF	TGTGCCAGCTCACCACCGGACGGAACCTACGAGCAGTACTTC
many	NA	TRBV10-3	TRBJ1-4	CAAQQGRGEKLFF	TGTGCCGCCCAACAGGGTCGGGGAGAAAAACTGTTTTTT
many	NA	TRBV10-3	TRBJ1-4	CAISEGANEKLFF	TGTGCCATCAGTGAGGGAGCTAATGAAAAACTGTTTTTT
many	NA	TRBV28	TRBJ1-3	CASSLVGTGGNTIYF	TGTGCCAGCAGTTTAGTAGGGACGGGCGGAAACACCATATATTTT
many	NA	TRBV5-1	TRBJ2-2	CASSLGPSTGELFF	TGCGCCAGCAGCTTGGGGCCCTCTACCGGGGAGCTGTTTTTT
many	TRBD1	TRBV12-3/TRBV12-4	TRBJ1-1	CASRATGRNTEAFF	TGTGCCAGCAGAGCGACAGGGCGGAACACTGAAGCTTTCTTT